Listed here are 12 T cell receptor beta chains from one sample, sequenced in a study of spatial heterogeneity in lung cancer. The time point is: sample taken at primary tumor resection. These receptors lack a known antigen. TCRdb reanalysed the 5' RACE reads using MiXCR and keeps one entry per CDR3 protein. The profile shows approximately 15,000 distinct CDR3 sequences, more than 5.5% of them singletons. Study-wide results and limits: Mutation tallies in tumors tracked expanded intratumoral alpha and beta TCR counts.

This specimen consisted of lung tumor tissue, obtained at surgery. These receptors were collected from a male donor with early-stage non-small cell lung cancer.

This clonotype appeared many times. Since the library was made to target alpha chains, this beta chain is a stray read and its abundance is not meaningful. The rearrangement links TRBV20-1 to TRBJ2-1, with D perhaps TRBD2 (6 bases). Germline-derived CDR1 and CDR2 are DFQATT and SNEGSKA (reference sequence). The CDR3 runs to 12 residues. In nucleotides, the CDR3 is TGCAGGGCCAAGACTAGTACCAATGAGCAGTTCTTC. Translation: CRAKTSTNEQFF.

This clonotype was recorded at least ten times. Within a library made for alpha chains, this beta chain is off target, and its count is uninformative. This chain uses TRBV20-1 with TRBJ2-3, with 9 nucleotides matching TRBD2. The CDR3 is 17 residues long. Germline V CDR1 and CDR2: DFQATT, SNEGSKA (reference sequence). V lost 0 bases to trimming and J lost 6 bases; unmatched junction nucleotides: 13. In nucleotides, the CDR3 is TGCAGTGCTAGAGATCTACGGCTAGCGGGAAAGGGCGATACGCAGTATTTT. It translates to CSARDLRLAGKGDTQYF.

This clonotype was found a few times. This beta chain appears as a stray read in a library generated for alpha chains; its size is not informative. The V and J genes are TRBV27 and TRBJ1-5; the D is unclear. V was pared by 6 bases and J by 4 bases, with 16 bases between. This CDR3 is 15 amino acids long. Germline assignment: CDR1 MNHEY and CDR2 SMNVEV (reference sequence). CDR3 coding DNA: TGTGCCAGCAGGCGCAACGGTCTGCTAAATCAGCCCCAGCATTTT. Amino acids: CASRRNGLLNQPQHF.

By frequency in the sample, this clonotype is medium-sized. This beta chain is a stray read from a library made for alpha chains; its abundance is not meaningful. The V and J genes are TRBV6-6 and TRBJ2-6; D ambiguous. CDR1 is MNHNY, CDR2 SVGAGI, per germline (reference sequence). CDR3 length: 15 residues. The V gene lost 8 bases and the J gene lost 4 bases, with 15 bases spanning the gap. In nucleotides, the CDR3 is TGTGCCAGCGACGGGCCCTCAGGAGGGGCCAACGTCCTGACTTTC. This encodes CASDGPSGGANVLTF.

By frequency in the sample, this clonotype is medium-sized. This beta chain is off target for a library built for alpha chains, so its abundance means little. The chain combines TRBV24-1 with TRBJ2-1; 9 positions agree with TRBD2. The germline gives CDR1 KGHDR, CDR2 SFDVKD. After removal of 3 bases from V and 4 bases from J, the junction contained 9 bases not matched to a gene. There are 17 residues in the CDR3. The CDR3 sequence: CATSDPRTSVRYNEQFF. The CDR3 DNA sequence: TGTGCCACCAGTGATCCCCGGACTAGCGTAAGATACAATGAGCAGTTCTTC.

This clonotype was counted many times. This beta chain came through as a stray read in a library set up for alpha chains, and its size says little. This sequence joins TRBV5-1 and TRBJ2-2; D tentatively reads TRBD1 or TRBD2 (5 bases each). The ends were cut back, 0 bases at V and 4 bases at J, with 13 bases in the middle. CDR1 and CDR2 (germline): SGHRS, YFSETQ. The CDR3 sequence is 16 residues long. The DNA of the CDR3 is TGCGCCAGCAGCTTGGAGGGACCCAGAATCACCGGGGAGCTGTTTTTT. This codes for CASSLEGPRITGELFF. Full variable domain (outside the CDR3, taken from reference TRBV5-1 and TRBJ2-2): KAGVTQTPRYLIKTRGQQVTLSCSPISGHRSVSWYQQTPGQGLQFLFEYFSETQRNKGNFPGRFSGRQFSNSRSEMNVSTLELGDSALYLCASSLEGPRITGELFFGEGSRLTVL.

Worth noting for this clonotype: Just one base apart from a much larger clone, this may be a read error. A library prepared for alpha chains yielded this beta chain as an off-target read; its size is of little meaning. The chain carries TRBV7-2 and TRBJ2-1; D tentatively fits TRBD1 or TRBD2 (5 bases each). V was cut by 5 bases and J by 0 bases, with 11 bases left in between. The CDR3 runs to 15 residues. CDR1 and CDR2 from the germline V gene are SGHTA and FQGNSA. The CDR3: CASSPWDASYNEQFF. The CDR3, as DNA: TGTGCCAGCAGCCCCTGGGACGCCTCCTACAATGAGCAGTTCTTC.

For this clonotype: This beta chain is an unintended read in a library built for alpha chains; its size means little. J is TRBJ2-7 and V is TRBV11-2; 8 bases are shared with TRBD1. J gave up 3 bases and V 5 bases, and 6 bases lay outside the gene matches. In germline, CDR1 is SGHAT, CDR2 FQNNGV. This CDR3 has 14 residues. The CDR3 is CASSGGDRGYEQYF. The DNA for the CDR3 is TGTGCCAGCAGCGGGGGAGACAGGGGCTACGAGCAGTACTTC.

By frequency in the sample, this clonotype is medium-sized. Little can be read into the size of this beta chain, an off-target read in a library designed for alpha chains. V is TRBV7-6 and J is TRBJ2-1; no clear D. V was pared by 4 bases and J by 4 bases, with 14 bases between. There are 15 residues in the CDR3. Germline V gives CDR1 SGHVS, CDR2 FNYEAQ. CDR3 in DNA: TGTGCCAGCAGCTCCCCCAGTGACCCTTACAATGAGCAGTTCTTC. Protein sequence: CASSSPSDPYNEQFF. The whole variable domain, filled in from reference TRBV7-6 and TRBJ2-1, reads GAGVSQSPRYKVTKRGQDVALRCDPISGHVSLYWYRQALGQGPEFLTYFNYEAQQDKSGLPNDRFSAERPEGSISTLTIQRTEQRDSAMYRCASSSPSDPYNEQFFGPGTRLTVL.

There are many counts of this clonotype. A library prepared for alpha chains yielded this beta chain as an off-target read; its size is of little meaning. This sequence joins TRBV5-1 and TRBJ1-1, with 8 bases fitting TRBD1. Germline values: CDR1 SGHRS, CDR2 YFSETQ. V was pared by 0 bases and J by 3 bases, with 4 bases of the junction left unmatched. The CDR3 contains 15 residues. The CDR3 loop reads CASSLDTGGYTEAFF. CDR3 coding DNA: TGCGCCAGCAGCTTGGATACAGGGGGGTACACTGAAGCTTTCTTT.

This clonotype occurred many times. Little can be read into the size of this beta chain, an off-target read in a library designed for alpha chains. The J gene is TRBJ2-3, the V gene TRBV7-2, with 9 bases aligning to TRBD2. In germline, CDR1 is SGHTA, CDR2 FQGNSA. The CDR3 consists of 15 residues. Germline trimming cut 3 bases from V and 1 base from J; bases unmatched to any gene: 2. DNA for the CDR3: TGTGCCAGCAGCTTGGCTAGCGGGGGCACAGATACGCAGTATTTT. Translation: CASSLASGGTDTQYF.

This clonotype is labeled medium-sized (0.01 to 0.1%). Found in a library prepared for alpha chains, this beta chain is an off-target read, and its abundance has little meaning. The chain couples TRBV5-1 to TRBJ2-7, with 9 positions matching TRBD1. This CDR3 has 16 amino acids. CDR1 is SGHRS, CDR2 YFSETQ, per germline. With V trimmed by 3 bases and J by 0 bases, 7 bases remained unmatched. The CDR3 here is CASSWAGTGYSYEQYF. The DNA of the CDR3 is TGCGCCAGCAGCTGGGCCGGGACAGGGTACTCCTACGAGCAGTACTTC.